Below, 29 T cell receptor beta chains from the same sample are listed, as sequenced in a study of cytomegalovirus exposure and HLA in healthy donors. Primers for the PCR totalled 60 Vbeta and 13 Jbeta. Assay: immunoSEQ multiplex PCR; the TCRdb copy retains only in-frame clones and omits some. The table records about 150,000 clones, about 68% of them present only once. Sequencing input: PBMCs. The receptors shown here come from a man aged 25-45 years in good health and CMV-seronegative.

Remarks on this clone: Within the sample, other DNA sequences also encode this same CDR3. The chain recombines TRBV5-1 with TRBJ2-7; 7 positions match TRBD1. Germline trimming cut 0 bases from V and 4 bases from J; bases unmatched to any gene: 4. The CDR3 contains 14 residues. Per germline, CDR1 SGHRS and CDR2 YFSETQ. CDR3 nucleotide sequence: TGCGCCAGCAGCTTGGGAGACAGGGCGTACGAGCAGTACTTC. Translated, it gives CASSLGDRAYEQYF.

The chain uses TRBV13 and TRBJ2-1, with 12 bases matching TRBD2. With V trimmed by 5 bases and J by 7 bases, 9 bases remained unmatched. The CDR3 has 16 residues. Germline assignment: CDR1 PRHDT and CDR2 FYEKMQ (reference sequence). The CDR3: CASSAASGGASNEQFF. The CDR3 region has the DNA TGTGCCAGCAGCGCGGCTAGCGGGGGGGCCTCAAATGAGCAGTTCTTC. The variable domain in full, with the rest retrieved from reference TRBV13 and TRBJ2-1, is AAGVIQSPRHLIKEKRETATLKCYPIPRHDTVYWYQQGPGQDPQFLISFYEKMQSDKGSIPDRFSAQQFSDYHSELNMSSLELGDSALYFCASSAASGGASNEQFFGPGTRLTVL.

J is TRBJ2-7 and V is TRBV2; TRBD2 matches 11 bases. The CDR3 spans 13 residues. V trimming: 6 bases; J trimming: 4 bases; junction bases outside the gene matches: 2. Germline CDR1 reads SNHLY; CDR2 reads FYNNEI. CDR3 protein: CASRGTSGYEQYF. The CDR3 DNA reads TGTGCCAGCAGGGGGACTAGCGGTTACGAGCAGTACTTC.

The chain combines TRBV7-6 with TRBJ1-4; possible D gene TRBD1, 6 bases. The CDR3 runs 13 residues. In germline, CDR1 is SGHVS, CDR2 FNYEAQ. With 0 bases removed from V and 7 bases from J, the gap between germline ends came to 6 bases. The CDR3, as DNA: TGTGCCAGCAGCTTAGCCAGGGGTGAAAAACTGTTTTTT. Translated, it gives CASSLARGEKLFF.

This sequence joins TRBV28 and TRBJ1-1, with D perhaps matching TRBD1 (6 bases). This CDR3 has 13 amino acids. V was cut by 4 bases and J by 7 bases, with 13 bases left in between. CDR1 and CDR2 (germline): MDHEN, SYDVKM. This CDR3 reads CASSSGQTFEAFF. The CDR3 bases are TGTGCCAGCAGTTCCGGACAGACGTTTGAAGCTTTCTTT.

The chain employs TRBV19 and TRBJ2-5; TRBD2 is a possible D gene (6 bases). The end of the DNA fits TRBJ2-7 better, so the J call may be wrong. The CDR3 consists of 16 residues. Germline CDR1 is LNHDA and CDR2 is SQIVND (reference sequence). CDR3 coding DNA: TGTGCCAGTAGTCCCGCGGGGTACTACCTGGGGAGCGAGCAGTACTTC. Amino acids: CASSPAGYYLGSEQYF.

The chain has TRBV5-4 and TRBJ2-5, with D maybe TRBD1 (6 bases). The V end was cut by 0 bases, the J end by 4 bases, with 13 bases between. CDR1 is SGHNT, CDR2 YYREEE, per germline (reference sequence). There are 15 residues in the CDR3. The CDR3, as DNA: TGTGCCAGCAGCTTGGATCAGGGGCGCCTAGAGACCCAGTACTTC. It specifies CASSLDQGRLETQYF.

As DNA, the CDR3 is TGTGCCAGCAGTTCCGCCTGGGACTACTACGAGCAGTACTTC. Translating gives CASSSAWDYYEQYF. The chain employs TRBV28 and TRBJ2-7; 7 bases are a match to TRBD2. Germline V lookup: CDR1 MDHEN, CDR2 SYDVKM. J was trimmed by 3 bases and V by 4 bases; bases with no gene match: 6. The CDR3 has 14 amino acids. The variable domain in full, completed from reference TRBV28 and TRBJ2-7, reads DVKVTQSSRYLVKRTGEKVFLECVQDMDHENMFWYRQDPGLGLRLIYFSYDVKMKEKGDIPEGYSVSREKKERFSLILESASTNQTSMYLCASSSAWDYYEQYFGPGTRLTVT.

This clone was found a few times. The J gene is TRBJ1-4, the V gene TRBV5-1; the match to TRBD1 covers 8 bases. The CDR3 spans 13 residues. Looked up from germline, CDR1 is SGHRS and CDR2 is YFSETQ. V was clipped by 4 bases and J by 7 bases; unmatched bases: 3. The CDR3: CASSPDRVEKLFF. CDR3 in DNA: TGCGCCAGCAGCCCGGACAGGGTTGAAAAACTGTTTTTT.

The genes are TRBV14 and TRBJ2-1; D not resolved. Germline V gene data show CDR1 as SGHDN and CDR2 as FVKESK. V dropped 3 bases and J dropped 12 bases, with 9 bases sitting between them. CDR3 length: 11 residues. The CDR3 DNA reads as TGTGCCAGCAGCCAGGGTGGGCGGCAGTTCTTC. Protein: CASSQGGRQFF.

The sample holds a few counts of this clone. The CDR3 DNA reads TGTGCCAGCAGCTTATTGGGGGGGTTGAACACTGAAGCTTTCTTT. Translation gives CASSLLGGLNTEAFF. The chain is built from TRBV7-9 and TRBJ1-1, with D possibly matching TRBD1 (5 bases). The CDR3 has 15 amino acids. Trimming pared 2 bases from V and 0 bases from J, leaving 10 bases between. Germline V gives CDR1 SEHNR, CDR2 FQNEAQ (reference sequence).

The J gene is TRBJ1-1, the V gene TRBV30; D is unclear. The V gene lost 1 base and the J gene lost 1 base, with 4 bases spanning the gap. The germline gives CDR1 GTSNPN, CDR2 SVGIG (reference sequence). The CDR3 is 12 residues long. CDR3: CAWSDRNTEAFF. The CDR3, as DNA: TGTGCCTGGAGTGACAGGAACACTGAAGCTTTCTTT.

For the CDR3, the DNA is TGTGCCAGCAGAGGCCAACTAGCGGGTCAACAAGAGACCCAGTACTTC. It encodes CASRGQLAGQQETQYF. V is TRBV7-9 and J is TRBJ2-5, with 9 nucleotides matching TRBD2. The length of the CDR3 is 16 residues. The trim removed 6 bases at V and 2 bases at J, leaving 10 bases unmatched. CDR1 and CDR2 from the germline V gene are SEHNR and FQNEAQ (reference sequence). Looking up the rest from reference TRBV7-9 and TRBJ2-5 gives the full variable domain: DTGVSQNPRHKITKRGQNVTFRCDPISEHNRLYWYRQTLGQGPEFLTYFQNEAQLEKSRLLSDRFSAERPKGSFSTLEIQRTEQGDSAMYLCASRGQLAGQQETQYFGPGTRLLVL.

J is TRBJ2-2 and V is TRBV4-3; maybe TRBD1 (6 bases). CDR3 length: 14 amino acids. The V and J ends lost 3 bases and 6 bases respectively, with 11 bases between them. Germline assignment: CDR1 LGHNA and CDR2 YSLEER. This CDR3 reads CASSQNRAAGELFF. The CDR3 DNA reads TGCGCCAGCAGCCAGAACAGGGCGGCCGGGGAGCTGTTTTTT.

Turning to this clone: This specimen includes other DNA sequences encoding the same CDR3. V usage is TRBV7-2 and J usage is TRBJ2-5; no reliable D call. From germline, CDR1 is SGHTA and CDR2 FQGNSA. The CDR3 is 12 amino acids. The V end was cut by 3 bases, the J end by 4 bases, with 6 bases between. Here the CDR3 reads CASSFSGETQYF. The CDR3 DNA reads as TGTGCCAGCAGCTTCAGTGGAGAGACCCAGTACTTC. Based on the CDR3 plus reference TRBV7-2 and TRBJ2-5, the full variable domain is GAGVSQSPSNKVTEKGKDVELRCDPISGHTALYWYRQSLGQGLEFLIYFQGNSAPDKSGLPSDRFSAERTGGSVSTLTIQRTQQEDSAVYLCASSFSGETQYFGPGTRLLVL.

The chain couples TRBV2 to TRBJ1-1; D gene ambiguous. The V gene's germline CDR1 is SNHLY and CDR2 FYNNEI. The V end lost 6 bases, the J end lost 1 base, and 6 bases lay between the germline ends. The CDR3 consists of 12 residues. The CDR3 sequence: CASRRENTEAFF. In nucleotides, the CDR3 is TGTGCCAGCAGGAGGGAGAACACTGAAGCTTTCTTT.

This chain connects TRBV7-8 to TRBJ2-2; 9 nucleotides match TRBD1. Germline assignment: CDR1 SGHVS and CDR2 FQNEAQ. The CDR3 is 14 amino acids. Trimming took 1 base from V and 12 from J; bases not matched to a gene: 6. The DNA for the CDR3 is TGTGCCAGCAGCTTAGGCACCGGGACAGGGCAGCTGTTTTTT. It translates to CASSLGTGTGQLFF.

The chain links TRBV28 to TRBJ2-5, with TRBD2 identical over 8 bases. Trimming took 5 bases from V and 4 from J; bases not matched to a gene: 9. The germline gives CDR1 MDHEN, CDR2 SYDVKM. The CDR3 has 15 residues. The CDR3 loop is CASSPQGLERETQYF. Written as DNA, the CDR3 is TGTGCCAGCAGTCCCCAGGGACTAGAACGAGAGACCCAGTACTTC.

In its sample, this clone was seen a few times. The J gene is TRBJ2-1, the V gene TRBV4-3; D ambiguous. The germline V gene encodes CDR1 LGHNA and CDR2 YSLEER. The ends were cut back, 2 bases at V and 7 bases at J, with 6 bases in the middle. CDR3 length: 12 residues. CDR3 region: CASSQTRNEQFF. CDR3 nucleotides: TGCGCCAGCAGCCAAACCAGGAATGAGCAGTTCTTC.

The genes are TRBV5-4 and TRBJ2-5; 9 bases are shared with TRBD2. V dropped 7 bases and J dropped 2; count of bases not matched to a gene: 3. The V gene's germline CDR1 is SGHNT and CDR2 YYREEE (reference sequence). The CDR3 sequence is 13 residues long. CDR3 in DNA: TGTGCCAGCGGTCTAGCGGGGCAAGAGACCCAGTACTTC. Its translation: CASGLAGQETQYF.

This chain links TRBV30 with TRBJ1-4; TRBD1 matches 10 bases. The CDR3 spans 15 residues. J was trimmed by 7 bases and V by 0 bases; bases with no gene match: 5. From germline, CDR1 is GTSNPN and CDR2 SVGIG (reference sequence). DNA of the CDR3: TGTGCCTGGAGTGTACCGGGACAGGGGTTTGAAAAACTGTTTTTT. Translation gives CAWSVPGQGFEKLFF.

This rearrangement joins TRBV30 to TRBJ2-1; 15 nucleotides line up with TRBD2. The CDR3 totals 18 residues. Trimming removed 1 base from V and 0 bases from J; junction bases left unmatched: 4. CDR1 and CDR2 (germline): GTSNPN, SVGIG (reference sequence). This chain's CDR3 is CAWSGTSGGASSYNEQFF. The DNA for the CDR3 is TGTGCCTGGAGTGGGACTAGCGGGGGGGCGAGCTCCTACAATGAGCAGTTCTTC.

A word on this clone: Mismatch with germline at one junction end may stem from a read error. This chain links TRBV18 with TRBJ1-2; TRBD1 matches at 7 bases. The CDR3 loop spans 15 amino acids. The germline CDR1 and CDR2 sequences are KGHSH and LQKENI. CDR3 residues: CASSPPTGSGYGYPF. The CDR3 DNA is TGTGCCAGCTCACCACCGACAGGGTCGGGTTATGGCTACCCCTTC. Together with reference TRBV18 and TRBJ1-2, the CDR3 gives the full variable domain: NAGVMQNPRHLVRRRGQEARLRCSPMKGHSHVYWYRQLPEEGLKFMVYLQKENIIDESGMPKERFSAEFPKEGPSILRIQQVVRGDSAAYFCASSPPTGSGYGYPFGSGTRLTVV.

The V call is TRBV7-8, the J call TRBJ1-5; 10 bases match TRBD1. The germline CDR1 and CDR2 sequences are SGHVS and FQNEAQ. The CDR3 loop spans 16 amino acids. V was pared by 3 bases and J by 3 bases, with 5 bases of the junction left unmatched. This chain's CDR3 is CASSFGGTGANQPQHF. CDR3 nucleotide sequence: TGTGCCAGCAGCTTCGGCGGGACAGGGGCCAATCAGCCCCAGCATTTT.

This sequence joins TRBV5-4 and TRBJ1-3, with D possibly matching TRBD1 (5 bases). CDR1 is SGHNT and CDR2 is YYREEE in the germline V gene (reference sequence). The CDR3 runs 13 residues. CDR3 nucleotide sequence: TGTGTTTTTCATGGGGGGTTTGGAAACACCATATATTTT. This codes for CVFHGGFGNTIYF. Looking up the rest from reference TRBV5-4 and TRBJ1-3 gives the full variable domain: ETGVTQSPTHLIKTRGQQVTLRCSSQSGHNTVSWYQQALGQGPQFIFQYYREEENGRGNFPPRFSGLQFPNYSSELNVNALELDDSALYLCVFHGGFGNTIYFGEGSWLTVV.

The chain employs TRBV27 and TRBJ2-2; D is uncertain. The CDR3 has 13 residues. V lost 5 bases, J lost 7 bases, and 11 bases lay in between. CDR1 is MNHEY and CDR2 is SMNVEV in the germline V gene (reference sequence). The chain's CDR3 is CASSPYQIGELFF. The CDR3 coding sequence is TGTGCCAGCAGTCCGTACCAGATCGGGGAGCTGTTTTTT.

This clone was observed once. The J gene is TRBJ1-1, the V gene TRBV11-3; D may be TRBD1 (6 bases). Germline V gives CDR1 SGHNT, CDR2 YENEEA. CDR3 size: 14 residues. V lost 5 bases to trimming and J lost 1 base, with 11 bases between them. For the CDR3, the DNA is TGTGCCAGCAGCAAGGGACAAGCGAACACTGAAGCTTTCTTT. The encoded protein is CASSKGQANTEAFF.

This chain links TRBV14 with TRBJ1-1; TRBD1 might be the D (6 bases). The germline gives CDR1 SGHDN, CDR2 FVKESK. The CDR3 is 15 amino acids. V shed 4 bases and J shed 0 bases, with 12 bases lying between them. The DNA of the CDR3 is TGTGCCAGCAGCCCACCCGGGACACTGAACACTGAAGCTTTCTTT. It codes for CASSPPGTLNTEAFF.

The chain links TRBV5-4 to TRBJ2-7; D perhaps matches TRBD1 (9 bases). The germline CDR1 and CDR2 sequences are SGHNT and YYREEE (reference sequence). V dropped 4 bases and J dropped 6 bases, with 20 bases sitting between them. The CDR3 contains 15 residues. CDR3 in amino acids: CASSPGQGLEGEQYF. In DNA, the CDR3 is TGTGCCAGCAGCCCGGGACAGGGACTAGAAGGCGAGCAGTACTTC.